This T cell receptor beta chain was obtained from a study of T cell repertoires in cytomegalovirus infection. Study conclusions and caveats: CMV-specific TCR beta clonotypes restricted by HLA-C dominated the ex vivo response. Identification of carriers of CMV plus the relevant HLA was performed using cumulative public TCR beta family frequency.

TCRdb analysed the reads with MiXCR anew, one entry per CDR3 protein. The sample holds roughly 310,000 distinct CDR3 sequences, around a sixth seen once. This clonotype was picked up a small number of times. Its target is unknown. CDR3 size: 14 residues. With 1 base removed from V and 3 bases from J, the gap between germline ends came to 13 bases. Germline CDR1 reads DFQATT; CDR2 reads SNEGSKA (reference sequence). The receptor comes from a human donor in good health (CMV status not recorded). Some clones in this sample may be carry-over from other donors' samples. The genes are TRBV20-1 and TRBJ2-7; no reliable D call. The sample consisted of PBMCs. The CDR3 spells CSARVNGPFYEQYF. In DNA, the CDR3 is TGCAGTGCTAGAGTCAACGGGCCTTTCTACGAGCAGTACTTC.